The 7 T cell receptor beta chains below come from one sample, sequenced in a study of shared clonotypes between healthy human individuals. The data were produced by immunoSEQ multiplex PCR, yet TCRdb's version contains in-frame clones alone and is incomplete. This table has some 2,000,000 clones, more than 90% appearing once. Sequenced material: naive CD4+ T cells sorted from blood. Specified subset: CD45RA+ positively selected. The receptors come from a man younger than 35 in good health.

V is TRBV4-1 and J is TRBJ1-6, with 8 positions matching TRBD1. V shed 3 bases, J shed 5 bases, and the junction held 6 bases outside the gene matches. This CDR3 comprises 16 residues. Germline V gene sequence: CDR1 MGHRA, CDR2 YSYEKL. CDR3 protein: CASSHGSGGNNSPLHF. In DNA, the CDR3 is TGCGCCAGCAGCCACGGGTCAGGGGGCAATAATTCACCCCTCCACTTT.

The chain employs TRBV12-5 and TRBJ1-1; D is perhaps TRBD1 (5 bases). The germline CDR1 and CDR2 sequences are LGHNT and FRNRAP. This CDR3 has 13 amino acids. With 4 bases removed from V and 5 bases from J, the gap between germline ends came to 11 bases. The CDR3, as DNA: TGTGCTAGTGGTTCAACGGGGGGGACTGAAGCTTTCTTT. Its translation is CASGSTGGTEAFF.

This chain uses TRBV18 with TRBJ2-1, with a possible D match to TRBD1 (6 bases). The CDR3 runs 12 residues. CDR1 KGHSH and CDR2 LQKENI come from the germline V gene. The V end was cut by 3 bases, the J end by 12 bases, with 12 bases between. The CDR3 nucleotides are TGTGCCAGCTCACCTAACAGGGAGAGGCAGTTCTTC. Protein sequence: CASSPNRERQFF.

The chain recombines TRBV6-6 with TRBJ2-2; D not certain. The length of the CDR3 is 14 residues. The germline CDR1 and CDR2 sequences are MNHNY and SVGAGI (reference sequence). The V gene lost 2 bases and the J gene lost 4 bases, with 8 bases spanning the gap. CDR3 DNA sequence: TGTGCCAGCAGTTACGGGTCCCGCACCGGGGAGCTGTTTTTT. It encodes CASSYGSRTGELFF.

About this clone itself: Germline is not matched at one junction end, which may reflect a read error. The CDR3 region is CASSLVRGWDF. DNA for the CDR3: TGTGCCAGCAGCTTAGTGCGAGGCTGGGACTTC. This chain connects TRBV7-2 to TRBJ2-5, with D hard to call. This CDR3 has 11 residues. The germline CDR1 and CDR2 sequences are SGHTA and FQGNSA.

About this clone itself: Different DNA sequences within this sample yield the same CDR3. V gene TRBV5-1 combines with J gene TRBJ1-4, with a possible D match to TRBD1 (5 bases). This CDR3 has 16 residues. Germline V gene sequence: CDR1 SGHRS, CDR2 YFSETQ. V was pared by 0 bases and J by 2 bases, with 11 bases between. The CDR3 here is CASSLEGGATNEKLFF. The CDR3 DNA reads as TGCGCCAGCAGCTTGGAGGGTGGGGCGACTAATGAAAAACTGTTTTTT.

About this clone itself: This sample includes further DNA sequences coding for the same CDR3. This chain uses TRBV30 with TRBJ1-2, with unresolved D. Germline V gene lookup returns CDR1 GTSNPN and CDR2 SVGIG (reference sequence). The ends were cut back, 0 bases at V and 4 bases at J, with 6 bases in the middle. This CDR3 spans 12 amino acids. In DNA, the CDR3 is TGTGCCTGGAGTGTAGGAGGCTATGGCTACACCTTC. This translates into CAWSVGGYGYTF. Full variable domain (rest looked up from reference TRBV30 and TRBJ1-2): SQTIHQWPATLVQPVGSPLSLECTVEGTSNPNLYWYRQAAGRGLQLLFYSVGIGQISSEVPQNLSASRPQDRQFILSSKKLLLSDSGFYLCAWSVGGYGYTFGSGTRLTVV.